The 4 T cell receptor beta chains listed next were all sequenced from one sample in a study of regulatory T cells in long-lasting Graves disease. Regarding time point: newly diagnosed GD, antithyroid drugs for less than 3 months. There was RNA extracted from PBMCs, and the TCR library was made from it. For TCR beta, libraries came from iRepertoire HTBI primers and Arm-PCR of CDR3 regions. From the multiplex PCR reads, TCRdb called clonotypes with MiXCR, one entry per CDR3 protein. The repertoire consists of 440,000 or so distinct CDR3 sequences, with 16% occurring once and the leading ten covering roughly 10%. These data were likewise used in another study, on T cells in Graves' hyperthyroidism and ophthalmopathy.

The specimen comprised peripheral blood mononuclear cells (PBMCs), sampled at new diagnosis, from a patient treated with antithyroid drugs. All receptors come from a woman aged 25-40 years with Graves disease.

This clonotype was picked up a small number of times. The chain joins TRBV9 to TRBJ1-2, with 10 bases matching TRBD1. Germline V lookup: CDR1 SGDLS, CDR2 YYNGEE. With V trimmed by 3 bases and J by 1 base, 6 bases remained unmatched. The CDR3 sequence is 16 residues long. The CDR3 DNA reads TGTGCCAGCAGCGCGAACCGGGACAGGGGTAACTATGGCTACACCTTC. Translation gives CASSANRDRGNYGYTF.

In its sample, this clonotype was seen once. This chain joins TRBV20-1 and TRBJ2-7; 14 bases are a match to TRBD2. This CDR3 spans 15 amino acids. Trimming removed 3 bases from V and 5 bases from J; junction bases left unmatched: 6. In germline, CDR1 is DFQATT, CDR2 SNEGSKA (reference sequence). The CDR3 coding sequence is TGCAGTGCTAGCCGACTAGCGGGAGGGGCAGACGAGCAGTACTTC. The encoded protein is CSASRLAGGADEQYF.

This clonotype came up many times. The rearrangement joins TRBV12-3 or TRBV12-4 to TRBJ1-2, with TRBD1 matching 7 bases. V lost 6 bases to trimming and J lost 4 bases; unmatched junction nucleotides: 8. The CDR3 is made up of 14 amino acids. CDR3 in amino acids: CASSPGQVAYGYTF. CDR3 coding DNA: TGTGCCAGCAGCCCCGGACAGGTGGCCTATGGCTACACCTTC.

This clonotype has just a few counts. The chain carries TRBV5-5 and TRBJ2-1, with D perhaps TRBD2 (6 bases). Trimming cost V 0 bases and J 10 bases, with 14 bases left between them. The germline V gene encodes CDR1 SGHKS and CDR2 YYEKEE (reference sequence). This CDR3 is 14 amino acids long. The CDR3 DNA reads as TGTGCCAGCAGCTTGGACCCGACTAGAGGGGAGCAGTTCTTC. Protein: CASSLDPTRGEQFF. The full variable domain, its missing parts supplied by reference TRBV5-5 and TRBJ2-1, is DAGVTQSPTHLIKTRGQQVTLRCSPISGHKSVSWYQQVLGQGPQFIFQYYEKEERGRGNFPDRFSARQFPNYSSELNVNALLLGDSALYLCASSLDPTRGEQFFGPGTRLTVL.